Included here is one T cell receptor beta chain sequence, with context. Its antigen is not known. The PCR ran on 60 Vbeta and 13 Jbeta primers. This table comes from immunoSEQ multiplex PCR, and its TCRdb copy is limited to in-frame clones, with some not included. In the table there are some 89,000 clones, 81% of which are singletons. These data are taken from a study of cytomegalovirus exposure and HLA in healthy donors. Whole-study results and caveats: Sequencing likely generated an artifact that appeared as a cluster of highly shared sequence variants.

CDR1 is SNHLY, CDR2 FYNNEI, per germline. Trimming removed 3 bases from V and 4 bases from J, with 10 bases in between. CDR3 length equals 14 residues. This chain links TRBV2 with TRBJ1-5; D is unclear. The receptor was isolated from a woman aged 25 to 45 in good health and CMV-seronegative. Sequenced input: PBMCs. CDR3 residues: CASSDRSRNQPQHF. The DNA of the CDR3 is TGTGCCAGCAGTGACAGAAGCAGGAATCAGCCCCAGCATTTT. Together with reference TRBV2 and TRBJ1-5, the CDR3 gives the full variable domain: EPEVTQTPSHQVTQMGQEVILRCVPISNHLYFYWYRQILGQKVEFLVSFYNNEISEKSEIFDDQFSVERPDGSNFTLKIRSTKLEDSAMYFCASSDRSRNQPQHFGDGTRLSIL.